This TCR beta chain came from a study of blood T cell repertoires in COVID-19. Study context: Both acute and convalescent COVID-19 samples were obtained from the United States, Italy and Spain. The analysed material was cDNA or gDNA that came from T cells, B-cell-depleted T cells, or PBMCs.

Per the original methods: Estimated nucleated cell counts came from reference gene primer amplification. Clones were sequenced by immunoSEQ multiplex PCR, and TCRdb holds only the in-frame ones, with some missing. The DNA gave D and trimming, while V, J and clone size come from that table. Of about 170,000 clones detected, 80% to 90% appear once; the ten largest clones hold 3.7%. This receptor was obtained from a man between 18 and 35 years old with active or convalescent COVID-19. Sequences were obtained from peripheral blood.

CDR3 amino acids: CSVEGGTGYTF. The CDR3 nucleotides read TGCAGCGTTGAAGGGGGCACTGGCTACACCTTC. This rearrangement joins TRBV29-1 to TRBJ1-2, with D tentatively TRBD1 (5 bases). The CDR3 has 11 amino acids. The V gene lost 1 base and the J gene lost 7 bases, with 7 bases spanning the gap. CDR1 is SQVTM and CDR2 is ANQGSEA in the germline V gene.